This T cell receptor beta chain was observed in a study of T-cell reconstitution after alpha-beta-depleted transplantation in children. The TCRbeta library incorporated unique molecular identifiers. TCRdb reprocessed the PCR reads via MiXCR and lists one record per CDR3 protein. The table records some 590,000 distinct CDR3 sequences, over 9.5% of them present only once. Trimming left V 8 bases short and J 1 base short, with 17 bases between. CDR1 and CDR2 (germline): LNHNV, YYDKDF (reference sequence). The CDR3 contains 16 residues. The material sequenced was PBMCs from the stem cell graft donor, taken from the stem cell graft. V is TRBV15 and J is TRBJ2-2; unclear D gene. The sequence derives from a human donor who donated a stem cell graft to a child with acute myeloid leukemia. CDR3 DNA sequence: TGTGCCACCTACACTTTACCGACGGTGAACACCGGGGAGCTGTTTTTT. This codes for CATYTLPTVNTGELFF. The whole variable domain, remainder taken from reference TRBV15 and TRBJ2-2, is DAMVIQNPRYQVTQFGKPVTLSCSQTLNHNVMYWYQQKSSQAPKLLFHYYDKDFNNEADTPDNFQSRRPNTSFCFLDIRSPGLGDTAMYLCATYTLPTVNTGELFFGEGSRLTVL.